The entry below gives a single T cell receptor beta chain sequence along with its context. Per the original data handling: Estimation of nucleated cell counts was performed using reference gene primer amplification. TCRdb's copy holds only in-frame clones and misses some; the assay was immunoSEQ multiplex PCR. From that table come the V and J calls and clone size; the DNA was used to work out D and trimming. The table lists approximately 280,000 clones, about 89% of them singletons. This entry belongs to a study of blood T cell repertoires in COVID-19. Study information: COVID-19 samples from acute and convalescent phases originated in the United States, Italy and Spain. The cDNA or gDNA used as material had been derived from T cells, B-cell-depleted T cells, or PBMCs.

This receptor was obtained from a man aged 35-49 years with acute or convalescent COVID-19. The sample taken for sequencing was peripheral blood.

The CDR3 sequence: CASSKGTGVTMNTEAFF. The CDR3 DNA sequence: TGTGCCAGTAGTAAGGGGACAGGGGTTACGATGAACACTGAAGCTTTCTTT. This chain connects TRBV19 to TRBJ1-1; TRBD1 aligns across 10 bases. The V gene end was trimmed by 4 bases and the J gene end by 0 bases; junction bases not matched to a gene: 8. Per the germline V gene, CDR1 is LNHDA and CDR2 is SQIVND (reference sequence). This CDR3 has 17 amino acids.